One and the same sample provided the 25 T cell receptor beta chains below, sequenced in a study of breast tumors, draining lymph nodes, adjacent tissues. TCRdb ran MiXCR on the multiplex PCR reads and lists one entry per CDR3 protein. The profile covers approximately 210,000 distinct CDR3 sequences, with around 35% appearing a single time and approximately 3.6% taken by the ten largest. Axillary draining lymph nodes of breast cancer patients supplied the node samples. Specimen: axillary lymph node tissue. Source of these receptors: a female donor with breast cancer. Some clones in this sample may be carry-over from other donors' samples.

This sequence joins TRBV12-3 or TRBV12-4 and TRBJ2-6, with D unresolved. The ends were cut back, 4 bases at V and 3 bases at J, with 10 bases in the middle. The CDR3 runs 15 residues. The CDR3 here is CASSSDEGGANVLTF. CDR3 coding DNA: TGTGCCAGCAGTTCCGACGAAGGTGGGGCCAACGTCCTGACTTTC.

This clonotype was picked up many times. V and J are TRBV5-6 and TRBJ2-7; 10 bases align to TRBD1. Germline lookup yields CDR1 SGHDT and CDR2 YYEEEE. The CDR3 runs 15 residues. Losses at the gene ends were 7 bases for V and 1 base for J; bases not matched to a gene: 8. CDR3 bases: TGTGCCAGCGGAATTTGGACAGGGGGGTCCTACGAGCAGTACTTC. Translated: CASGIWTGGSYEQYF.

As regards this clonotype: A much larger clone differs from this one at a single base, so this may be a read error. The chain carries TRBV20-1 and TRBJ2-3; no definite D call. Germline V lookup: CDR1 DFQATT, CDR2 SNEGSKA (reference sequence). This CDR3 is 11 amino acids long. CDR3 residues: CSAGSPYTQSF. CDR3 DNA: TGCAGTGCCGGCTCCCCCTATACGCAGTCTTTT.

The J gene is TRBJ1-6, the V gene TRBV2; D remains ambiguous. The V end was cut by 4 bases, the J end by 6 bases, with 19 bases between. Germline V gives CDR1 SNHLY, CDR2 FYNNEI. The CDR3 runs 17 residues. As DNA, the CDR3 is TGTGCCAGCAGTGCTAGATTACCCGGCAGCCGTAATTCACCCCTCCACTTT. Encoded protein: CASSARLPGSRNSPLHF.

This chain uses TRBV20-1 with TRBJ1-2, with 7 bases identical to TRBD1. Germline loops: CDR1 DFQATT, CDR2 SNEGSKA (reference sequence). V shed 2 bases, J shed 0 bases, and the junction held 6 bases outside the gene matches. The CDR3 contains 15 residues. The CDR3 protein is CSARQTGWPNYGYTF. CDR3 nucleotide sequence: TGCAGTGCTAGACAGACAGGGTGGCCTAACTATGGCTACACCTTC.

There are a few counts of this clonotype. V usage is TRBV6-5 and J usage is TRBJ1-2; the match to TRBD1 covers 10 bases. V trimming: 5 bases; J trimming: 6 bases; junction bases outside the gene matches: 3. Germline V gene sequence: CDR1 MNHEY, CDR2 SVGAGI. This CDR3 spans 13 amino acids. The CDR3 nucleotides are TGTGCCAGCAGTAGCGGGACAGGGGATGGCTACACCTTC. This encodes CASSSGTGDGYTF.

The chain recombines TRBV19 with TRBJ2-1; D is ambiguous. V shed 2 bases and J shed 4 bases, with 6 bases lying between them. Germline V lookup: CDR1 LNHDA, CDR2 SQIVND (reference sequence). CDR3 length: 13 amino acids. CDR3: CASSIRPYNEQFF. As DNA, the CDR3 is TGTGCCAGTAGTATACGACCATACAATGAGCAGTTCTTC.

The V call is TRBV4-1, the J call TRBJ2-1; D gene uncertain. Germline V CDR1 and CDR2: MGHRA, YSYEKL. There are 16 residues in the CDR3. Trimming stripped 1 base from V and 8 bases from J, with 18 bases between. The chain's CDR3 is CASSQGVRAPPDEQFF. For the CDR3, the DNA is TGCGCCAGCAGCCAAGGGGTAAGGGCCCCACCCGATGAGCAGTTCTTC.

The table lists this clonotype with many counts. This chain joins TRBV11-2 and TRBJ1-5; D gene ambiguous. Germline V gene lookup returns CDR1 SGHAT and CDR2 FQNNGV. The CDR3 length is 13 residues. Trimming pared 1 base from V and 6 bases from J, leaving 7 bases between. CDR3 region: CASSLGAIQPQHF. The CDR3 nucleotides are TGTGCCAGCAGCTTAGGGGCAATTCAGCCCCAGCATTTT. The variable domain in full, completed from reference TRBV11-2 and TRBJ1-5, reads EAGVAQSPRYKIIEKRQSVAFWCNPISGHATLYWYQQILGQGPKLLIQFQNNGVVDDSQLPKDRFSAERLKGVDSTLKIQPAKLEDSAVYLCASSLGAIQPQHFGDGTRLSIL.

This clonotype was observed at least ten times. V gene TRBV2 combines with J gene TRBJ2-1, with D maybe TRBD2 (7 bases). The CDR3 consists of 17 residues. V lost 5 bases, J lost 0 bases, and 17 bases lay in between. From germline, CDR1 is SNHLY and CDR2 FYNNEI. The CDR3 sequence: CASSSGGFASSYNEQFF. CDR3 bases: TGTGCCAGCAGTTCGGGGGGCTTCGCAAGCTCCTACAATGAGCAGTTCTTC.

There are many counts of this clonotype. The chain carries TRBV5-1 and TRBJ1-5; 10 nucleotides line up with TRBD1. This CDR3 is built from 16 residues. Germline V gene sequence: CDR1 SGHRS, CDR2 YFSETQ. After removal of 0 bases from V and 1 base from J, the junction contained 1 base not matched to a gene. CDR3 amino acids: CASSLGTGGSNQPQHF. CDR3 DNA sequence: TGCGCCAGCAGCTTGGGGACAGGGGGGAGCAATCAGCCCCAGCATTTT.

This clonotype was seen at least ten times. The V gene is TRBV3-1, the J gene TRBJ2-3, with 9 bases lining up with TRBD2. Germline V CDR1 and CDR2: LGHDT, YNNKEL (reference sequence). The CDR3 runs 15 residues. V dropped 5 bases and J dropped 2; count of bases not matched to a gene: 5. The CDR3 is CASSVVAGATDTQYF. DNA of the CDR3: TGTGCCAGCAGCGTGGTAGCGGGAGCCACAGATACGCAGTATTTT.

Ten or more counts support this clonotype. The CDR3 nucleotides read TGCAGCGTTGAAGTTACAGATACGCAGTATTTT. Protein: CSVEVTDTQYF. This rearrangement joins TRBV29-1 to TRBJ2-3; D unclear. Trimming left V 1 base short and J 3 bases short, with 2 bases between. The CDR3 is 11 residues long. Germline CDR1 and CDR2: SQVTM and ANQGSEA.

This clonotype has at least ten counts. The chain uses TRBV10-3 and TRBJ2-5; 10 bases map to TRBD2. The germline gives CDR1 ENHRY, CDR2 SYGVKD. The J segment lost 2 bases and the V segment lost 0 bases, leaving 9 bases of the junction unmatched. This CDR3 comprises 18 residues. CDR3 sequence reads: CAISESTRTSGGQETQYF. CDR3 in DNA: TGTGCCATCAGTGAGTCAACCCGGACTAGCGGAGGGCAAGAGACCCAGTACTTC.

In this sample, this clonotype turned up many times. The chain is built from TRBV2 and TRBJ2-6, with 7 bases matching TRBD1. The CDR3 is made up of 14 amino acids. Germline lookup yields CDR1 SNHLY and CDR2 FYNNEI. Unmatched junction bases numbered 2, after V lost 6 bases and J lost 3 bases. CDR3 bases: TGTGCCAGCAGGACAGGGAGTGGGGCCAACGTCCTGACTTTC. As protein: CASRTGSGANVLTF.

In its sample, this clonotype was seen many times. The CDR3: CAISPGLAEGTQYF. The CDR3, as DNA: TGTGCCATCAGTCCGGGACTAGCAGAGGGGACCCAGTACTTC. V gene TRBV10-3 combines with J gene TRBJ2-5; 9 bases agree with TRBD2. The trim removed 5 bases at V and 7 bases at J, leaving 8 bases unmatched. The CDR3 has 14 residues. CDR1 ENHRY and CDR2 SYGVKD come from the germline V gene.

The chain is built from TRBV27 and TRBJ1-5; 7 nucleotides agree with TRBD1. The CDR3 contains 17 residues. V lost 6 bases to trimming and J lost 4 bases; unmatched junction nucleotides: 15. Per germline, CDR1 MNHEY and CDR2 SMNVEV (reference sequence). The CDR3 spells CASRSTGVRGENQPQHF. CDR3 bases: TGTGCCAGCAGATCTACAGGGGTGAGAGGTGAGAATCAGCCCCAGCATTTT.

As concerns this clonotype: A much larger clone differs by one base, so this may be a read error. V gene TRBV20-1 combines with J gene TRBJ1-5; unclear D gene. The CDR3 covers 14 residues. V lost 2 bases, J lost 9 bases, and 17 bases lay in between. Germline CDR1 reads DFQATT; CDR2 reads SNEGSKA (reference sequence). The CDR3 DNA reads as TGCAGTGCTAGAAGGGCAGAGGGATTTCCGCCCCAGCATTTT. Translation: CSARRAEGFPPQHF.

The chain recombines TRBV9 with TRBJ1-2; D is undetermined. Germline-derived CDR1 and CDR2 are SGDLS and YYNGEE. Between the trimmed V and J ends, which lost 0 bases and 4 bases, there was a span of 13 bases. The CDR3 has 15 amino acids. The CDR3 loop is CASSVGAATLYGYTF. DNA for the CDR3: TGTGCCAGCAGCGTAGGTGCAGCAACACTCTATGGCTACACCTTC.

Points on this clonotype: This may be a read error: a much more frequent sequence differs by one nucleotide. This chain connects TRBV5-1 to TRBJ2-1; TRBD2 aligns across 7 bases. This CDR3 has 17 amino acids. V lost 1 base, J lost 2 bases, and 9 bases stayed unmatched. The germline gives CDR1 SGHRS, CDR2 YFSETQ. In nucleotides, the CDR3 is TGCGCCAGCAGCTTGTACGGGGCGGGAGCGCCCTACAATGAGCAGTTCTTC. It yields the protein CASSLYGAGAPYNEQFF.

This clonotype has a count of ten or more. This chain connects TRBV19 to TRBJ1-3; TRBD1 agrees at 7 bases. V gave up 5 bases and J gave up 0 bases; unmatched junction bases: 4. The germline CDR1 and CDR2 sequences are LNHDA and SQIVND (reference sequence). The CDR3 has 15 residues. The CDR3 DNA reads TGTGCCAGTAGTTATGGACAGGTCTCTGGAAACACCATATATTTT. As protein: CASSYGQVSGNTIYF.

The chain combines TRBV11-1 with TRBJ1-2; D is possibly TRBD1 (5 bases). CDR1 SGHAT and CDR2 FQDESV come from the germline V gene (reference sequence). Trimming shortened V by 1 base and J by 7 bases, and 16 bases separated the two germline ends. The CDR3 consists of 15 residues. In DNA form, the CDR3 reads TGTGCCAGCAGCTTAGAGTCGGGGACGTCGCGTGGCTACACCTTC. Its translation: CASSLESGTSRGYTF.

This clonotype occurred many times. The CDR3 nucleotides read TGTGCCAGCAGGGGACTAGCGGGAGGTGAAGATACGCAGTATTTT. Its protein is CASRGLAGGEDTQYF. The J gene is TRBJ2-3, the V gene TRBV6-1; 15 positions match TRBD2. Germline-derived CDR1 and CDR2 are MNHNS and SASEGT. The CDR3 sequence is 15 residues long. V shed 6 bases and J 5 bases; nucleotides not matched to a gene: 3.

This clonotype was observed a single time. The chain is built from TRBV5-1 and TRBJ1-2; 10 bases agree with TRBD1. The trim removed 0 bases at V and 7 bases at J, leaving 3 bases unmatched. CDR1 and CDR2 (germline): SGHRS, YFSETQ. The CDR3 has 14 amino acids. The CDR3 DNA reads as TGCGCCAGCAGCTTGGGGGGACAGGGGACTGGCTACACCTTC. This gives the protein CASSLGGQGTGYTF.

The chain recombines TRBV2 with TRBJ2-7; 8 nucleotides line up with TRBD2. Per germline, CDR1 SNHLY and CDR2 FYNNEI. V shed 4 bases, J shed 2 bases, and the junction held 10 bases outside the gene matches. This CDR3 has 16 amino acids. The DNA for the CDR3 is TGTGCCAGCAGTGGGGTACTAGCGGTAAATACCTACGAGCAGTACTTC. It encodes CASSGVLAVNTYEQYF. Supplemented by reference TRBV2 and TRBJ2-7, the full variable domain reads EPEVTQTPSHQVTQMGQEVILRCVPISNHLYFYWYRQILGQKVEFLVSFYNNEISEKSEIFDDQFSVERPDGSNFTLKIRSTKLEDSAMYFCASSGVLAVNTYEQYFGPGTRLTVT.